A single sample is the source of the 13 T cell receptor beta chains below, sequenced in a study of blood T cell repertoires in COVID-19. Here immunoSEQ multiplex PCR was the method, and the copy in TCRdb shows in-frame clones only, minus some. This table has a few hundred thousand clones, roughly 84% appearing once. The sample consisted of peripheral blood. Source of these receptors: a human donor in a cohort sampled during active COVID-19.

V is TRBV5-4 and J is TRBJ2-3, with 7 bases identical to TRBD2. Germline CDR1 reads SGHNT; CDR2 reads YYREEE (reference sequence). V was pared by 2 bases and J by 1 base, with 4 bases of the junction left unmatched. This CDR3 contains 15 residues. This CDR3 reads CASSLPSGGTDTQYF. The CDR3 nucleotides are TGTGCCAGCAGCTTACCTAGCGGAGGCACAGATACGCAGTATTTT.

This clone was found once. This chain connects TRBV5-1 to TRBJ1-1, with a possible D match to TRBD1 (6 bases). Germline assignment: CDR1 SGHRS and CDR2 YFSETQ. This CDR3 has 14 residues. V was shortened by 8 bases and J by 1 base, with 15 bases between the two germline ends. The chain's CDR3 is CASIRDNKNTEAFF. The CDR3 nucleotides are TGCGCCAGTATACGGGACAATAAGAACACTGAAGCTTTCTTT.

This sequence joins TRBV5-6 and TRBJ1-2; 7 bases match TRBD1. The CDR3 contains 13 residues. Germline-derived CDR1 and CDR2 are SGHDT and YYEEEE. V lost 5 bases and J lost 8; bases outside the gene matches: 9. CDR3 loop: CASSQGGLWGYTF. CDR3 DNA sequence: TGTGCCAGCAGTCAGGGGGGTCTTTGGGGCTACACCTTC.

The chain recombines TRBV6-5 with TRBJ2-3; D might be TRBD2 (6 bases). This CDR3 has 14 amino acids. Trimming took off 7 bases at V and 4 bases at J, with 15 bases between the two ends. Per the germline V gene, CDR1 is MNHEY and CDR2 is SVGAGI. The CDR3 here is CASKSTGTADTQYF. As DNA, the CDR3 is TGTGCCAGCAAGTCAACCGGGACTGCAGATACGCAGTATTTT.

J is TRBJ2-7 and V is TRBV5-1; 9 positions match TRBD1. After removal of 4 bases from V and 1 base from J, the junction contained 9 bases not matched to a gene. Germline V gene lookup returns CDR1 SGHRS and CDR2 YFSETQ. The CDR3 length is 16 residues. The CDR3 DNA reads TGCGCCAGCAGCCGAGTCTCGGGACAGGGTTCCTACGAGCAGTACTTC. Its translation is CASSRVSGQGSYEQYF.

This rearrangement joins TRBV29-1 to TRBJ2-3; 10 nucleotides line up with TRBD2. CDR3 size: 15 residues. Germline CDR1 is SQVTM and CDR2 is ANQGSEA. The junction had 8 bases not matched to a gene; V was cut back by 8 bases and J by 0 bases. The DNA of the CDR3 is TGCAGCATAATAGCGGGGGGCTCTAGCACAGATACGCAGTATTTT. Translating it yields CSIIAGGSSTDTQYF.

CDR3 protein: CASSFKLAGVAGELFF. The CDR3 DNA reads TGTGCCAGCAGCTTCAAACTAGCGGGAGTGGCCGGGGAGCTGTTTTTT. The chain employs TRBV7-9 and TRBJ2-2, with 11 nucleotides matching TRBD2. Germline V CDR1 and CDR2: SEHNR, FQNEAQ (reference sequence). The V and J ends lost 3 bases and 6 bases, in that order; junction bases with no gene match: 6. The CDR3 spans 16 residues. The full variable domain, its missing parts supplied by reference TRBV7-9 and TRBJ2-2, is DTGVSQNPRHKITKRGQNVTFRCDPISEHNRLYWYRQTLGQGPEFLTYFQNEAQLEKSRLLSDRFSAERPKGSFSTLEIQRTEQGDSAMYLCASSFKLAGVAGELFFGEGSRLTVL.

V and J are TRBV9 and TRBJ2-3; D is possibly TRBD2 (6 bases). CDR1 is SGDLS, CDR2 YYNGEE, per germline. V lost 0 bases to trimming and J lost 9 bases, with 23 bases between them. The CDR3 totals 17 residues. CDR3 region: CASSVGASSAPTRTQYF. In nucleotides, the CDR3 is TGTGCCAGCAGCGTAGGAGCCTCTAGCGCGCCCACACGGACGCAGTATTTT. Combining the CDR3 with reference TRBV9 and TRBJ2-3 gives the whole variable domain DSGVTQTPKHLITATGQRVTLRCSPRSGDLSVYWYQQSLDQGLQFLIQYYNGEERAKGNILERFSAQQFPDLHSELNLSSLELGDSALYFCASSVGASSAPTRTQYFGPGTRLTVL.

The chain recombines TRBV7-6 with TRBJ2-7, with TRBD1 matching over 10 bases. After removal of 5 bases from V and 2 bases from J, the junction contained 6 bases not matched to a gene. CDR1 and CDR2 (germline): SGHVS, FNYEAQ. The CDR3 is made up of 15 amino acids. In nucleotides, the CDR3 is TGTGCCAGCAGCGAGATAGGGACAGGGGCCTACGAGCAGTACTTC. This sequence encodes CASSEIGTGAYEQYF.

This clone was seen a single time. The CDR3 loop reads CASSRTGQTYEQYF. As DNA, the CDR3 is TGCGCCAGCAGCAGGACAGGGCAGACCTACGAGCAGTACTTC. The rearrangement uses TRBV10-1 and TRBJ2-7; 8 bases match TRBD1. V shed 6 bases and J 2 bases; nucleotides not matched to a gene: 6. Germline V gene sequence: CDR1 WNHNN, CDR2 SYGVQD (reference sequence). The CDR3 covers 14 residues.

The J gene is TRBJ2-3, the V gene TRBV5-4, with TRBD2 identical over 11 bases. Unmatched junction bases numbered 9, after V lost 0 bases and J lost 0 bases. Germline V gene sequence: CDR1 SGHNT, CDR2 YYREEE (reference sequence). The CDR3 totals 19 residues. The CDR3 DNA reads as TGTGCCAGCAGCTTGGATCTTCTAGCGGGGGGTACTAGCACAGATACGCAGTATTTT. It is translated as CASSLDLLAGGTSTDTQYF.

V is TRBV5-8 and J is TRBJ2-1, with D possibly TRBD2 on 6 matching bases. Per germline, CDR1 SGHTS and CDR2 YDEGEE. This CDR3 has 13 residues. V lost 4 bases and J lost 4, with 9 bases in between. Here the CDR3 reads CASSGGKYNEQFF. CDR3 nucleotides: TGTGCCAGCAGCGGCGGGAAGTACAATGAGCAGTTCTTC. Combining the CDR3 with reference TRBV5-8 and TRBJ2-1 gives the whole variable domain EAGVTQSPTHLIKTRGQQATLRCSPISGHTSVYWYQQALGLGLQFLLWYDEGEERNRGNFPPRFSGRQFPNYSSELNVNALELEDSALYLCASSGGKYNEQFFGPGTRLTVL.

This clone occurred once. CDR3 in amino acids: CASVSGSIRGYNEKLFF. The CDR3 DNA reads TGTGCCAGCGTATCGGGATCAATCAGGGGGTATAATGAAAAACTGTTTTTT. The V and J genes are TRBV19 and TRBJ1-4, with 7 nucleotides matching TRBD1. J gave up 4 bases and V 9 bases, and 17 bases lay outside the gene matches. Looked up from germline, CDR1 is LNHDA and CDR2 is SQIVND (reference sequence). The length of the CDR3 is 17 residues.